This entry lists 23 T cell receptor beta chains sequenced from one sample in a study of CD8 T cells in ankylosing spondylitis. Each CDR3 protein gets one entry after TCRdb re-called the 5' RACE reads with MiXCR. The table has approximately 260,000 distinct CDR3 sequences, over 15% seen once; the top ten hold more than 25%. Input material: blood, either unsorted or a sorted T cell fraction (not recorded which). The receptors shown here come from a male donor with ankylosing spondylitis or in good health (not recorded which).

This clonotype turned up a few times. The genes are TRBV6-1 and TRBJ2-1, with 7 bases matching TRBD1. The germline gives CDR1 MNHNS, CDR2 SASEGT. J was trimmed by 0 bases and V by 6 bases; bases with no gene match: 8. The CDR3 length is 16 residues. The CDR3 spells CASRAGGRSSYNEQFF. The CDR3 DNA follows: TGTGCCAGCAGGGCAGGGGGACGGAGCTCCTACAATGAGCAGTTCTTC.

There are many counts of this clonotype. The V and J genes are TRBV12-5 and TRBJ1-1, with 7 bases matching TRBD1. CDR3 length: 14 amino acids. V lost 7 bases, J lost 2 bases, and 7 bases stayed unmatched. Germline V gene lookup returns CDR1 LGHNT and CDR2 FRNRAP. CDR3 residues: CASAGPGGNTEAFF. The CDR3 DNA reads as TGTGCTAGTGCCGGCCCAGGGGGTAACACTGAAGCTTTCTTT.

This clonotype was recorded many times. The rearrangement links TRBV15 to TRBJ2-5, with D uncertain. The germline CDR1 and CDR2 sequences are LNHNV and YYDKDF (reference sequence). V was trimmed by 0 bases and J by 3 bases, leaving 14 bases between them. The CDR3 length is 16 residues. The CDR3 nucleotides read TGTGCCACCAGCAGAGATCCGACCTCAGTGAAAGAGACCCAGTACTTC. This gives the protein CATSRDPTSVKETQYF.

The V call is TRBV29-1, the J call TRBJ2-1; 7 bases line up with TRBD2. The CDR3 is 12 amino acids. Germline lookup yields CDR1 SQVTM and CDR2 ANQGSEA. CDR3 nucleotide sequence: TGCACTGGCGGGAGCGCTTGGAATGAGCAGTTCTTC. Translating gives CTGGSAWNEQFF.

V usage is TRBV7-9 and J usage is TRBJ2-1, with D hard to call. Between the trimmed V and J ends, which lost 5 bases and 9 bases, there was a span of 17 bases. Germline V gives CDR1 SEHNR, CDR2 FQNEAQ (reference sequence). This CDR3 region has 14 residues. The CDR3 region is CASSPRLGSGEQFF. The CDR3 nucleotides read TGTGCCAGCAGCCCTCGCCTGGGTTCGGGTGAGCAGTTCTTC.

This clonotype has a handful of counts. The chain links TRBV5-6 to TRBJ2-7; 7 bases map to TRBD2. The CDR3 is 15 residues long. Trimming took 2 bases from V and 5 from J; bases not matched to a gene: 10. CDR1 SGHDT and CDR2 YYEEEE come from the germline V gene. This CDR3 reads CASSFGPGGTHEQYF. The CDR3 nucleotides are TGTGCCAGCAGCTTCGGTCCGGGAGGAACCCACGAGCAGTACTTC.

The gene calls are TRBV7-2 and TRBJ1-5; unclear D gene. V was shortened by 4 bases and J by 2 bases, with 9 bases between the two germline ends. Germline lookup yields CDR1 SGHTA and CDR2 FQGNSA. This CDR3 has 14 amino acids. CDR3 amino acids: CASSSRAGNQPQHF. The CDR3 DNA is TGTGCCAGCAGCTCTAGGGCCGGCAATCAGCCCCAGCATTTT.

V usage is TRBV10-3 and J usage is TRBJ1-1, with D possibly being TRBD1 (5 bases). The CDR3 runs 16 residues. Germline CDR1 and CDR2: ENHRY and SYGVKD. V was cut by 0 bases and J by 4 bases, with 15 bases left in between. CDR3 loop: CAISESQGGRGTEAFF. The CDR3 DNA reads as TGTGCCATCAGTGAGTCTCAGGGAGGAAGGGGCACTGAAGCTTTCTTT.

This clonotype was seen at least ten times. J is TRBJ2-5 and V is TRBV10-3; D unclear. The length of the CDR3 is 14 residues. With 0 bases removed from V and 1 base from J, the gap between germline ends came to 6 bases. CDR1 is ENHRY and CDR2 is SYGVKD in the germline V gene. Written as DNA, the CDR3 is TGTGCCATCAGTGAGTCTTCCTCCCAAGAGACCCAGTACTTC. Encoded protein: CAISESSSQETQYF.

This clonotype was observed a few times. The V and J genes are TRBV29-1 and TRBJ2-1; 12 nucleotides align to TRBD2. Looked up from germline, CDR1 is SQVTM and CDR2 is ANQGSEA. Trimming at V came to 2 bases and at J to 2 bases, leaving 7 bases not matched to a gene. The CDR3 sequence is 17 residues long. Written as DNA, the CDR3 is TGCAGCGTTGAACCAAAGACTAGCGGGAGACCCTACAATGAGCAGTTCTTC. Translated: CSVEPKTSGRPYNEQFF.

This clonotype has more than one count but fewer than ten. V and J are TRBV29-1 and TRBJ2-1; no firm D call. The CDR3 spans 13 residues. V lost 7 bases, J lost 5 bases, and 15 bases lay in between. The germline gives CDR1 SQVTM, CDR2 ANQGSEA. CDR3 sequence (DNA): TGCAGCGGTGCACCCCTAGACAACAATGAGCAGTTCTTC. It translates to CSGAPLDNNEQFF.

The chain is built from TRBV29-1 and TRBJ2-3; TRBD2 is a possible D gene (6 bases). The CDR3 runs to 18 residues. V lost 3 bases, J lost 0 bases, and 22 bases lay in between. CDR1 SQVTM and CDR2 ANQGSEA come from the germline V gene. The CDR3 is CSVEGWRAGPLSTDTQYF. The CDR3 nucleotides read TGCAGCGTTGAGGGGTGGCGAGCGGGCCCCCTTAGCACAGATACGCAGTATTTT.

There are many counts of this clonotype. The chain links TRBV9 to TRBJ2-1, with D possibly matching TRBD1 (6 bases). V lost 2 bases, J lost 0 bases, and 15 bases lay in between. The CDR3 has 17 residues. Germline CDR1 reads SGDLS; CDR2 reads YYNGEE. Written as DNA, the CDR3 is TGTGCCAGCAGCGTCGGGGCAGGGGAGTACTCCTACAATGAGCAGTTCTTC. Its translation is CASSVGAGEYSYNEQFF.

This clonotype has only a few counts. This sequence joins TRBV29-1 and TRBJ2-7; TRBD2 matches 14 bases. This CDR3 has 17 residues. Germline V gene data show CDR1 as SQVTM and CDR2 as ANQGSEA. Trimming removed 4 bases from V and 2 bases from J; junction bases left unmatched: 10. CDR3 residues: CSVVGLAGERATYEQYF. CDR3 DNA sequence: TGCAGCGTTGTGGGACTAGCGGGAGAGAGGGCAACCTACGAGCAGTACTTC.

A few counts support this clonotype. This chain uses TRBV4-3 with TRBJ2-1; D is perhaps TRBD2 (6 bases). Trimming removed 1 base from V and 5 bases from J, with 18 bases in between. The CDR3 sequence is 17 residues long. The germline CDR1 and CDR2 sequences are LGHNA and YSLEER. This chain's CDR3 is CASSQVLEGVGHNEQFF. CDR3 coding DNA: TGCGCCAGCAGCCAAGTGCTGGAGGGAGTAGGACACAATGAGCAGTTCTTC.

Many counts were recorded for this clonotype. V usage is TRBV5-1 and J usage is TRBJ2-2; unclear D gene. V shed 4 bases and J shed 0 bases, with 7 bases lying between them. The CDR3 has 14 amino acids. The V gene's germline CDR1 is SGHRS and CDR2 YFSETQ. The CDR3 loop reads CASSEVANTGELFF. Here the CDR3 DNA reads TGCGCCAGCAGCGAGGTAGCGAACACCGGGGAGCTGTTTTTT.

This clonotype was seen once. The chain combines TRBV27 with TRBJ2-1; 9 bases line up with TRBD2. CDR3 length: 16 amino acids. The V gene's germline CDR1 is MNHEY and CDR2 SMNVEV (reference sequence). J was trimmed by 8 bases and V by 2 bases; bases with no gene match: 10. CDR3: CASSLRGAGGPDEQFF. The DNA of the CDR3 is TGTGCCAGCAGTTTACGGGGGGCGGGAGGGCCGGATGAGCAGTTCTTC.

This clonotype was counted a few times. The rearrangement uses TRBV29-1 and TRBJ1-4; 9 positions agree with TRBD1. The CDR3 runs to 13 residues. V was pared by 4 bases and J by 6 bases, with 3 bases of the junction left unmatched. Germline-derived CDR1 and CDR2 are SQVTM and ANQGSEA. The CDR3 sequence is CSVVDRGDEKLFF. The CDR3 DNA reads TGCAGCGTTGTGGACAGGGGAGATGAAAAACTGTTTTTT.

V and J are TRBV27 and TRBJ2-1; 13 bases agree with TRBD2. Trimming cost V 2 bases and J 8 bases; bases outside gene matches: 3. Germline lookup yields CDR1 MNHEY and CDR2 SMNVEV (reference sequence). The CDR3 spans 15 residues. CDR3 loop: CASSLPTSGGYEQFF. The CDR3 DNA reads as TGTGCCAGCAGTTTACCGACTAGCGGGGGGTATGAGCAGTTCTTC.

This clonotype was seen ten or more times. The rearrangement links TRBV12-3 or TRBV12-4 to TRBJ2-1; D is perhaps TRBD2 (6 bases). The CDR3 totals 15 residues. Deletions cut 3 bases from V and 2 bases from J, with 11 bases between. Here the CDR3 DNA reads TGTGCCAGCAGTTTCGGGGGAGTTACCTACAATGAGCAGTTCTTC. Its protein is CASSFGGVTYNEQFF.

This clonotype was counted at least ten times. The V gene is TRBV4-1, the J gene TRBJ2-1, with TRBD2 matching over 8 bases. Germline V gene sequence: CDR1 MGHRA, CDR2 YSYEKL. V gave up 1 base and J gave up 7 bases; unmatched junction bases: 9. This CDR3 region has 16 residues. The CDR3 region is CASSQGLLAARNEQFF. DNA for the CDR3: TGCGCCAGCAGCCAAGGATTACTAGCGGCGAGAAATGAGCAGTTCTTC.

The chain links TRBV29-1 to TRBJ2-2, with a tentative D call TRBD2 (5 bases). The germline V and J ends were trimmed by 4 bases and 2 bases, with 17 bases remaining between them. The CDR3 spans 16 residues. Germline-derived CDR1 and CDR2 are SQVTM and ANQGSEA. The DNA for the CDR3 is TGCAGCGTTGTCTCGGATCTCGGGATTAACACCGGGGAGCTGTTTTTT. Amino acids: CSVVSDLGINTGELFF.

This clonotype was seen more than once but under ten times. The DNA for the CDR3 is TGTGCCAGCAGCTTACCCCCTAGCGGGAACCTCTTCTCCTACAATGAGCAGTTCTTC. It is translated as CASSLPPSGNLFSYNEQFF. V and J are TRBV11-1 and TRBJ2-1; 9 positions match TRBD2. V shed 2 bases, J shed 0 bases, and the junction held 11 bases outside the gene matches. From germline, CDR1 is SGHAT and CDR2 FQDESV (reference sequence). The CDR3 spans 19 residues.